This entry lists 8 T cell receptor beta chains sequenced from one sample in a study of T cell repertoires in cytomegalovirus infection. TCRdb recomputed calls from the reads with MiXCR, one row per CDR3 protein. The sample includes a few hundred thousand distinct CDR3 sequences, about 13% of them seen just once. Sequenced input: PBMCs. These receptors were obtained from a human donor in good health (CMV status not recorded). Some clones in this sample may be carry-over from other donors' samples.

Only a few counts were recorded for this clonotype. The chain carries TRBV20-1 and TRBJ2-5; 9 nucleotides line up with TRBD1. J gave up 1 base and V 2 bases, and 2 bases lay outside the gene matches. CDR1 and CDR2 from the germline V gene are DFQATT and SNEGSKA (reference sequence). The CDR3 has 14 amino acids. The CDR3 sequence: CSARPGQGQETQYF. The CDR3 DNA sequence: TGCAGTGCTAGACCGGGACAGGGCCAAGAGACCCAGTACTTC.

This sequence joins TRBV7-9 and TRBJ1-4; tentative D call: TRBD1 (6 bases). Germline CDR1 SEHNR, CDR2 FQNEAQ (reference sequence). This CDR3 comprises 14 residues. V lost 5 bases and J lost 7, with 14 bases in between. Written as DNA, the CDR3 is TGTGCCAGCAGCACAGGACAGTCGGGTGAAAAACTGTTTTTT. It translates to CASSTGQSGEKLFF. The full variable domain, its missing parts supplied by reference TRBV7-9 and TRBJ1-4, is DTGVSQNPRHKITKRGQNVTFRCDPISEHNRLYWYRQTLGQGPEFLTYFQNEAQLEKSRLLSDRFSAERPKGSFSTLEIQRTEQGDSAMYLCASSTGQSGEKLFFGSGTQLSVL.

This clonotype appeared a few times. This chain connects TRBV7-2 to TRBJ1-2, with TRBD1 as a possible D gene (5 bases). The CDR3 length is 14 residues. Trimming pared 5 bases from V and 6 bases from J, leaving 16 bases between. From germline, CDR1 is SGHTA and CDR2 FQGNSA. Here the CDR3 reads CASSPGPASNGYTF. DNA of the CDR3: TGTGCCAGCAGCCCAGGGCCTGCCTCCAATGGCTACACCTTC.

The chain joins TRBV20-1 to TRBJ1-1, with D possibly matching TRBD1 (6 bases). This CDR3 has 11 residues. CDR1 DFQATT and CDR2 SNEGSKA come from the germline V gene (reference sequence). The CDR3 coding sequence is TGCCGCGGGGGGGCGAACACTGAAGCTTTCTTT. Translating it yields CRGGANTEAFF.

As for this clonotype: A read error may explain this, as a much larger clone is one base away. The chain employs TRBV28 and TRBJ1-1; the D is unclear. The CDR3 is made up of 13 amino acids. V lost 8 bases, J lost 2 bases, and 12 bases lay in between. CDR1 and CDR2 (germline): MDHEN, SYDVKM. CDR3 nucleotides: TGTGCCAGCGGTGACCCCCCAAACACTGAAGCTTTCTTT. Its protein is CASGDPPNTEAFF.

This clonotype was counted ten times or more. This chain joins TRBV7-3 and TRBJ1-1; 8 bases are shared with TRBD1. Germline V gene sequence: CDR1 SGHTA, CDR2 FQGTGA. This CDR3 contains 15 residues. Trimming at V came to 5 bases and at J to 4 bases, leaving 9 bases not matched to a gene. The CDR3 region is CASSPSGGPGTEAFF. CDR3 bases: TGTGCCAGCAGCCCCTCAGGGGGCCCGGGCACTGAAGCTTTCTTT.

This clonotype was counted at least ten times. The chain employs TRBV7-8 and TRBJ2-3; no clear D. Trimming shortened V by 2 bases and J by 4 bases, and 7 bases separated the two germline ends. The CDR3 spans 13 residues. Germline CDR1 and CDR2: SGHVS and FQNEAQ. The chain's CDR3 is CASSLMVADTQYF. CDR3 coding DNA: TGTGCCAGCAGCTTAATGGTGGCAGATACGCAGTATTTT. The entire variable domain, with the rest obtained from reference TRBV7-8 and TRBJ2-3, is as follows: GAGVSQSPRYKVAKRGQDVALRCDPISGHVSLFWYQQALGQGPEFLTYFQNEAQLDKSGLPSDRFFAERPEGSVSTLKIQRTQQEDSAVYLCASSLMVADTQYFGPGTRLTVL.

The chain recombines TRBV6-6 with TRBJ2-1; 9 bases are shared with TRBD1. V was clipped by 6 bases and J by 16 bases; unmatched bases: 13. The CDR3 totals 13 residues. In germline, CDR1 is MNHNY, CDR2 SVGAGI (reference sequence). The CDR3 bases are TGTGCCAGCAGCATGCTAACAGGGGGCTTTTATTTCTTC. It yields the protein CASSMLTGGFYFF.